Below, 27 T cell receptor beta chains from the same sample are listed, as sequenced in a study of control samples from healthy donors and cancer patients. Measured with immunoSEQ multiplex PCR; TCRdb has only the in-frame clones, and not every one. In the table there are 150,000 to 200,000 clones, roughly 90% of which are singletons. Sequenced input: blood. These receptors all stem from a woman in her forties or fifties in good health.

The rearrangement joins TRBV9 to TRBJ2-5, with 12 bases lining up with TRBD2. CDR1 and CDR2 from the germline V gene are SGDLS and YYNGEE. The CDR3 length is 16 residues. The V gene end was trimmed by 1 base and the J gene end by 5 bases; junction bases not matched to a gene: 6. In nucleotides, the CDR3 is TGTGCCAGCAGCGTACATCGACTAGCGGGAGTGGAGACCCAGTACTTC. Amino acid sequence: CASSVHRLAGVETQYF.

The V and J genes are TRBV4-3 and TRBJ1-2; tentatively, D is TRBD1 (6 bases). The V end was cut by 4 bases, the J end by 8 bases, with 17 bases between. Germline CDR1 LGHNA, CDR2 YSLEER. CDR3 length: 14 residues. The CDR3 loop reads CASSRMRGGYGYTF. CDR3 bases: TGCGCCAGCAGCCGGATGAGGGGGGGGTACGGCTACACCTTC.

This sequence joins TRBV10-3 and TRBJ2-1; the match to TRBD2 covers 8 bases. There are 19 residues in the CDR3. In germline, CDR1 is ENHRY, CDR2 SYGVKD. V shed 0 bases, J shed 5 bases, and the junction held 15 bases outside the gene matches. CDR3: CAISESGPRGAGEDNEQFF. CDR3 bases: TGTGCCATCAGTGAGTCAGGGCCCCGTGGAGCGGGAGAGGACAATGAGCAGTTCTTC.

This clone was seen just once. Here the CDR3 reads CASSLDLGNTIYF. Written as DNA, the CDR3 is TGTGCCAGCAGCTTAGACCTTGGAAACACCATATATTTT. The chain has TRBV7-7 and TRBJ1-3; no definite D call. The V gene lost 1 base and the J gene lost 3 bases, with 4 bases spanning the gap. The CDR3 is made up of 13 amino acids. Germline lookup yields CDR1 SSHAT and CDR2 FNYEAQ (reference sequence).

Here the CDR3 reads CASSQSGGSSGANVLTF. As DNA, the CDR3 is TGCGCCAGCAGCCAGAGCGGGGGTAGCTCTGGGGCCAACGTCCTGACTTTC. V usage is TRBV4-3 and J usage is TRBJ2-6, with 8 positions matching TRBD2. This CDR3 has 17 residues. V gave up 3 bases and J gave up 0 bases; unmatched junction bases: 4. CDR1 is LGHNA and CDR2 is YSLEER in the germline V gene.

J is TRBJ1-4 and V is TRBV19; 7 bases are a match to TRBD1. CDR1 is LNHDA and CDR2 is SQIVND in the germline V gene (reference sequence). V was clipped by 7 bases and J by 1 base; unmatched bases: 3. The CDR3 sequence is 14 residues long. DNA for the CDR3: TGTGCCAGTAACCAGGGGGGAACTAATGAAAAACTGTTTTTT. It codes for CASNQGGTNEKLFF.

This rearrangement joins TRBV29-1 to TRBJ1-1; D unclear. The CDR3 is 12 amino acids. Germline V gene sequence: CDR1 SQVTM, CDR2 ANQGSEA. The V and J ends lost 4 bases and 3 bases respectively, with 9 bases between them. For the CDR3, the DNA is TGCAGCGTTGCGGGTTGGGACACTGAAGCTTTCTTT. It specifies CSVAGWDTEAFF.

The chain combines TRBV3-1 (or the pseudogene TRBV3-2) with TRBJ2-1; no clear D. The CDR3 covers 18 residues. V lost 2 bases and J 0 bases, leaving 17 bases between the germline ends. From germline, CDR1 is LGHDT and CDR2 YNNKEL (reference sequence). The chain's CDR3 is CASSQFSGGLSSYNEQFF. Here the CDR3 DNA reads TGTGCCAGCAGCCAATTTTCCGGCGGCTTGAGCTCCTACAATGAGCAGTTCTTC.

This clone occurred a few times. The rearrangement links TRBV3-1 (or the pseudogene TRBV3-2) to TRBJ1-5; D is uncertain. Germline CDR1 LGHDT, CDR2 YNNKEL (reference sequence). V lost 0 bases to trimming and J lost 6 bases, with 6 bases between them. CDR3 length: 13 residues. This CDR3 is CASSQDTFQPQHF. The CDR3 DNA sequence: TGTGCCAGCAGCCAAGACACCTTTCAGCCCCAGCATTTT.

This clone was observed many times. Other DNA sequences in this specimen translate into the identical CDR3. This rearrangement joins TRBV9 to TRBJ1-6; D call uncertain. V lost 4 bases and J lost 6, with 8 bases in between. The CDR3 runs 13 residues. Germline V gene data show CDR1 as SGDLS and CDR2 as YYNGEE. The CDR3 is CASSPEVNSPLHF. For the CDR3, the DNA is TGTGCCAGCAGCCCAGAAGTTAATTCACCCCTCCACTTT.

This chain uses TRBV7-2 with TRBJ2-1, with 10 nucleotides matching TRBD2. Losses at the gene ends were 1 base for V and 7 bases for J; bases not matched to a gene: 7. The CDR3 is made up of 16 amino acids. The germline V gene encodes CDR1 SGHTA and CDR2 FQGNSA. The DNA of the CDR3 is TGTGCCAGCAGCTTAGGTGGACTAGCGGTTCAGAATGAGCAGTTCTTC. It codes for CASSLGGLAVQNEQFF.

The V call is TRBV5-4, the J call TRBJ1-2, with D possibly being TRBD1 (5 bases). Trimming took 1 base from V and 7 from J, leaving 20 bases between them. The CDR3 spans 16 residues. Germline CDR1 reads SGHNT; CDR2 reads YYREEE (reference sequence). This chain's CDR3 is CASSLSSGMRGPGYTF. The DNA for the CDR3 is TGTGCCAGCAGCTTGTCTTCTGGGATGAGGGGTCCTGGCTACACCTTC. Together with reference TRBV5-4 and TRBJ1-2, the CDR3 gives the full variable domain: ETGVTQSPTHLIKTRGQQVTLRCSSQSGHNTVSWYQQALGQGPQFIFQYYREEENGRGNFPPRFSGLQFPNYSSELNVNALELDDSALYLCASSLSSGMRGPGYTFGSGTRLTVV.

The V gene is TRBV10-3, the J gene TRBJ2-1; 12 nucleotides match TRBD2. V lost 0 bases, J lost 3 bases, and 18 bases stayed unmatched. CDR1 is ENHRY and CDR2 is SYGVKD in the germline V gene. This CDR3 has 22 residues. The CDR3 coding sequence is TGTGCCATCAGTGAGTCGGATTCTAGCGGGAGGGTCACCCTTCCTAACTACAATGAGCAGTTCTTC. Protein product: CAISESDSSGRVTLPNYNEQFF.

The CDR3 DNA sequence: TGTGCCAGCAGCCAGGGGAGGCTTGGCTGGGGCAATCAGCCCCAGCATTTT. Translation gives CASSQGRLGWGNQPQHF. The chain links TRBV13 to TRBJ1-5; tentatively, D is TRBD1 (6 bases). The CDR3 contains 17 residues. Per the germline V gene, CDR1 is PRHDT and CDR2 is FYEKMQ (reference sequence). Between the trimmed V and J ends, which lost 5 bases and 2 bases, there was a span of 19 bases.

The rearrangement uses TRBV7-8 and TRBJ1-3; D gene uncertain. The CDR3 sequence is 14 residues long. Trimming removed 5 bases at V and 0 bases at J, with 8 bases between. Germline CDR1 is SGHVS and CDR2 is FQNEAQ. CDR3 sequence reads: CASSPRTSGNTIYF. The CDR3 nucleotides read TGTGCCAGCAGCCCTCGTACCTCTGGAAACACCATATATTTT. The full variable domain, rest sourced from reference TRBV7-8 and TRBJ1-3, is GAGVSQSPRYKVAKRGQDVALRCDPISGHVSLFWYQQALGQGPEFLTYFQNEAQLDKSGLPSDRFFAERPEGSVSTLKIQRTQQEDSAVYLCASSPRTSGNTIYFGEGSWLTVV.

The chain joins TRBV15 to TRBJ1-4; D is undetermined. In germline, CDR1 is LNHNV, CDR2 YYDKDF (reference sequence). The CDR3 totals 15 residues. Trimming shortened V by 0 bases and J by 8 bases, and 13 bases separated the two germline ends. CDR3 DNA: TGTGCCACCAGCAGAGATGGGCTGACGGGAGAAAAACTGTTTTTT. Encoded protein: CATSRDGLTGEKLFF.

The chain has TRBV5-1 and TRBJ1-2; 8 bases align to TRBD1. The CDR3 is 16 amino acids. Germline V gene data show CDR1 as SGHRS and CDR2 as YFSETQ. J lost 4 bases, V lost 2 bases, and 10 bases had no gene match. DNA for the CDR3: TGCGCCAGCAGCTTACAAAGAAATCAGGGGGCCTATGGCTACACCTTC. Encoded protein: CASSLQRNQGAYGYTF.

This chain links TRBV6-1 with TRBJ2-1, with 9 bases identical to TRBD1. V was pared by 2 bases and J by 5 bases, with 4 bases of the junction left unmatched. Germline loops: CDR1 MNHNS, CDR2 SASEGT. This CDR3 has 15 residues. CDR3 amino acids: CASSESGQGNNEQFF. The CDR3 nucleotides read TGTGCCAGCAGTGAATCGGGACAGGGCAACAATGAGCAGTTCTTC.

This clone was counted only a few times. The genes are TRBV2 and TRBJ1-2; possibly TRBD1 for D (6 bases). From germline, CDR1 is SNHLY and CDR2 FYNNEI. This CDR3 comprises 14 residues. Trimming pared 4 bases from V and 2 bases from J, leaving 11 bases between. The CDR3 DNA follows: TGTGCCAGCAGTGCCGGGGGCAAGAACTATGGCTACACCTTC. This codes for CASSAGGKNYGYTF.

A single count supports this clone. The chain is built from TRBV6-5 and TRBJ2-7, with D perhaps being TRBD1 or TRBD2 (6 bases each). The CDR3 spans 15 residues. Germline V gene lookup returns CDR1 MNHEY and CDR2 SVGAGI. Trimming removed 8 bases from V and 2 bases from J, with 19 bases in between. The CDR3 sequence: CASVKEGDSTYEQYF. The CDR3 DNA follows: TGTGCCAGCGTCAAAGAGGGGGACTCCACCTACGAGCAGTACTTC.

The DNA of the CDR3 is TGTGCCAGCAGTGACAGAGAGAGAGAGCAGTTCTTC. Its protein is CASSDREREQFF. This chain links TRBV6-2 or TRBV6-3 with TRBJ2-1, with D possibly being TRBD1 (5 bases). V was clipped by 5 bases and J by 10 bases, with 12 bases between them. Germline values: CDR1 MNHEY, CDR2 SVGEGT. The CDR3 loop spans 12 amino acids.

The chain has TRBV6-2 or TRBV6-3 and TRBJ2-7; 16 nucleotides align to TRBD2. The CDR3 sequence is 20 residues long. The V segment lost 6 bases and the J segment 3 bases; nucleotides outside the gene matches: 17. Looked up from germline, CDR1 is MNHEY and CDR2 is SVGEGT. The CDR3 loop reads CASSAPRGTSGRALDYEQYF. The CDR3 nucleotides read TGTGCCAGCAGCGCCCCACGCGGGACTAGCGGGAGGGCCCTCGACTACGAGCAGTACTTC.

In its sample, this clone was seen once. V usage is TRBV19 and J usage is TRBJ1-4, with D unresolved. In germline, CDR1 is LNHDA, CDR2 SQIVND (reference sequence). With 5 bases removed from V and 4 bases from J, the gap between germline ends came to 11 bases. The CDR3 covers 14 residues. The chain's CDR3 is CASSRGRDNEKLFF. The CDR3 coding sequence is TGTGCCAGTAGTCGAGGACGGGATAATGAAAAACTGTTTTTT.

The chain recombines TRBV28 with TRBJ1-1; perhaps TRBD1 as D (6 bases). The length of the CDR3 is 13 residues. V was cut by 5 bases and J by 9 bases, with 16 bases left in between. Germline loops: CDR1 MDHEN, CDR2 SYDVKM. This CDR3 reads CASSGVTGNQAFF. In nucleotides, the CDR3 is TGTGCCAGCAGTGGGGTTACAGGGAACCAAGCTTTCTTT.

The rearrangement joins TRBV7-2 to TRBJ1-4; no definite D call. The CDR3 is 14 amino acids. V was clipped by 1 base and J by 6 bases, with 9 bases between them. The germline gives CDR1 SGHTA, CDR2 FQGNSA. The CDR3 bases are TGTGCCAGCAGCTTAGAGGCGGCAGATGAAAAACTGTTTTTT. Translating it yields CASSLEAADEKLFF.

This clone was seen once. V is TRBV6-5 and J is TRBJ2-2; TRBD2 is a possible D gene (5 bases). Deletions cut 6 bases from V and 3 bases from J, with 14 bases between. Germline V CDR1 and CDR2: MNHEY, SVGAGI. The CDR3 is 15 residues long. The CDR3 loop reads CASSSTSSHTGELFF. The CDR3 region has the DNA TGTGCCAGCAGCAGCACTAGTTCCCACACCGGGGAGCTGTTTTTT.

V and J are TRBV7-9 and TRBJ1-2, with TRBD1 as a possible D gene (6 bases). The CDR3 extends over 12 amino acids. In germline, CDR1 is SEHNR, CDR2 FQNEAQ (reference sequence). V was pared by 3 bases and J by 5 bases, with 7 bases between. CDR3 sequence (DNA): TGTGCCAGCAGCTTTACAGGGTATGGCTACACCTTC. Translated: CASSFTGYGYTF. The full variable domain, completed using reference TRBV7-9 and TRBJ1-2, is DTGVSQNPRHKITKRGQNVTFRCDPISEHNRLYWYRQTLGQGPEFLTYFQNEAQLEKSRLLSDRFSAERPKGSFSTLEIQRTEQGDSAMYLCASSFTGYGYTFGSGTRLTVV.